The sequence of this TCR beta chain was determined in a study of T cell responses to AZD1222 COVID-19 vaccine. Overall study results and limits: White British people made up most donors, females outnumbered males, and clonal diversity was possibly underestimated.

Repertoires were generated with immunoSEQ multiplex PCR, while TCRdb's copy carries only in-frame clones and drops some. This sample yields 120,000 to 150,000 clones, of which 80% to 95% are seen a single time; 0.7% to 1% belongs to the top ten. With 1 base removed from V and 2 bases from J, the gap between germline ends came to 7 bases. The CDR3 loop spans 13 amino acids. The V gene's germline CDR1 is SGHDT and CDR2 YYEEEE. Worth noting for this clone: Its specificity is unknown.

The source material was peripheral blood, sampled on day 0 of MenACWY control vaccination. The chain is built from TRBV5-6 and TRBJ2-7; D is uncertain. This receptor was identified in an adult in good health. CDR3 residues: CASSLNSPYEQYF. CDR3 DNA: TGTGCCAGCAGCTTGAACAGCCCCTACGAGCAGTACTTC.